The 15 T cell receptor beta chains below all came from one sample that was sequenced in a study of CD8 T cells in Susac syndrome. It was with random hexamers that about 0.45 to 1 ug RNA was reverse transcribed. TCRdb re-called the immunoSEQ multiplex PCR reads through MiXCR, storing one row per CDR3 protein. The repertoire holds 150,000 to 200,000 distinct CDR3 sequences, 94% seen once, with over 0.095% in the top ten. Sequencing was performed on CD4+ T cells from PBMCs. The receptors were gathered from a human donor with Susac syndrome.

This clonotype was seen only once. DNA of the CDR3: TGTGCCAGCAGTTACCGGCTATGGGAGGGTTCACAGTATTTT. Translation gives CASSYRLWEGSQYF. The chain combines TRBV6-5 with TRBJ2-3, with 7 bases aligning to TRBD2. Germline CDR1 reads MNHEY; CDR2 reads SVGAGI. V shed 2 bases and J 12 bases; nucleotides not matched to a gene: 11. CDR3 length: 14 residues.

The rearrangement links TRBV18 to TRBJ2-5; 10 nucleotides match TRBD1. CDR3 length: 17 residues. CDR1 is KGHSH, CDR2 LQKENI, per germline. With V trimmed by 3 bases and J by 2 bases, 9 bases remained unmatched. As DNA, the CDR3 is TGTGCCAGCTCACCGCCCGGACAGGGGGTAAAGCAAGAGACCCAGTACTTC. This gives the protein CASSPPGQGVKQETQYF.

J is TRBJ2-1 and V is TRBV20-1, with 9 positions matching TRBD1. The V and J ends lost 6 bases and 6 bases, in that order; junction bases with no gene match: 9. The V gene's germline CDR1 is DFQATT and CDR2 SNEGSKA (reference sequence). The CDR3 has 14 residues. This chain's CDR3 is CSATTGGQGNEQFF. For the CDR3, the DNA is TGCAGTGCAACGACAGGGGGTCAGGGCAATGAGCAGTTCTTC.

The chain joins TRBV27 to TRBJ2-7; D might be TRBD2 (6 bases). V shed 6 bases and J shed 9 bases, with 21 bases lying between them. The CDR3 loop spans 14 amino acids. Germline CDR1 and CDR2: MNHEY and SMNVEV (reference sequence). In nucleotides, the CDR3 is TGTGCCAGCAGCTTAAGCCGCCGGGGGTCGTGGCAGTACTTC. Translation gives CASSLSRRGSWQYF.

This clonotype was observed once. The V and J genes are TRBV5-1 and TRBJ2-3; 8 nucleotides align to TRBD2. With 5 bases clipped from V and 5 bases from J, the junction kept 10 bases outside the gene matches. The germline CDR1 and CDR2 sequences are SGHRS and YFSETQ. The CDR3 is 15 residues long. DNA of the CDR3: TGCGCCAGCAGTATCAGCGGGGGAGAGGGAGATACGCAGTATTTT. Translated: CASSISGGEGDTQYF.

V usage is TRBV15 and J usage is TRBJ2-5; perhaps TRBD1 as D (6 bases). Germline values: CDR1 LNHNV, CDR2 YYDKDF (reference sequence). Trimming left V 0 bases short and J 4 bases short, with 15 bases between. The CDR3 runs to 16 residues. DNA of the CDR3: TGTGCCACCAGCAGAGATCCTGCACAGGGTAGAGAGACCCAGTACTTC. It encodes CATSRDPAQGRETQYF.

The chain combines TRBV9 with TRBJ1-1; D is ambiguous. CDR1 is SGDLS, CDR2 YYNGEE, per germline. The V gene lost 0 bases and the J gene lost 4 bases, with 13 bases spanning the gap. The CDR3 is made up of 15 amino acids. Written as DNA, the CDR3 is TGTGCCAGCAGCGTAGGACATAAAGAGATCACTGAAGCTTTCTTT. Translating gives CASSVGHKEITEAFF.

V gene TRBV4-1 combines with J gene TRBJ2-2, with D perhaps assigned TRBD1 or TRBD2 (5 bases each). The CDR3 is made up of 17 amino acids. The ends were cut back, 4 bases at V and 2 bases at J, with 17 bases in the middle. CDR1 is MGHRA, CDR2 YSYEKL, per germline. The CDR3 is CASSPRGGGSNTGELFF. The CDR3 bases are TGCGCCAGCAGCCCTCGGGGCGGCGGATCTAACACCGGGGAGCTGTTTTTT.

The chain recombines TRBV23-1 with TRBJ2-4; 8 bases line up with TRBD1. TRBV23-1 falls under the ORF class, with uncertain function. With V trimmed by 9 bases and J by 0 bases, 16 bases remained unmatched. The CDR3 has 18 residues. The CDR3 reads CARYNGTGLQIAKNIQYF. The CDR3 DNA is TGCGCCAGATATAACGGGACAGGTCTTCAAATAGCCAAAAACATTCAGTACTTC.

The gene calls are TRBV5-1 and TRBJ2-5, with D possibly TRBD1 on 6 matching bases. CDR1 is SGHRS, CDR2 YFSETQ, per germline. Trimming left V 4 bases short and J 5 bases short, with 12 bases between. This CDR3 is 13 amino acids long. This CDR3 is CASSEQGAETQYF. The CDR3 DNA sequence: TGCGCCAGCAGCGAACAGGGCGCGGAGACCCAGTACTTC.

The CDR3 loop reads CSAAQTGEGGYTF. CDR3 bases: TGCAGTGCTGCCCAGACGGGCGAAGGGGGCTACACCTTC. The chain carries TRBV20-1 and TRBJ1-2; D is uncertain. The ends were cut back, 5 bases at V and 8 bases at J, with 18 bases in the middle. Germline V gene data show CDR1 as DFQATT and CDR2 as SNEGSKA (reference sequence). The CDR3 is 13 amino acids.

The chain couples TRBV14 to TRBJ2-3; no firm D call. The CDR3 consists of 16 residues. The germline V gene has CDR1 SGHDN and CDR2 FVKESK. V lost 4 bases to trimming and J lost 5 bases, with 19 bases between them. This CDR3 reads CASSPLIPGYKDTQYF. CDR3 sequence (DNA): TGTGCCAGCAGCCCATTGATCCCCGGATACAAAGATACGCAGTATTTT. Complete variable domain (other parts from reference TRBV14 and TRBJ2-3): EAGVTQFPSHSVIEKGQTVTLRCDPISGHDNLYWYRRVMGKEIKFLLHFVKESKQDESGMPNNRFLAERTGGTYSTLKVQPAELEDSGVYFCASSPLIPGYKDTQYFGPGTRLTVL.

This clonotype was recorded only once. The chain couples TRBV12-3 or TRBV12-4 to TRBJ2-5; 7 positions agree with TRBD2. Trimming removed 5 bases from V and 9 bases from J; junction bases left unmatched: 12. This CDR3 is 14 amino acids long. The CDR3 sequence: CASSTSGTTLSQYF. The CDR3 region has the DNA TGTGCCAGCAGTACATCCGGGACTACTTTGTCCCAGTACTTC.

The chain employs TRBV29-1 and TRBJ2-7; 11 nucleotides agree with TRBD1. Unmatched junction bases numbered 13, after V lost 6 bases and J lost 9 bases. This CDR3 is built from 14 residues. The V gene's germline CDR1 is SQVTM and CDR2 ANQGSEA. The CDR3 spells CSVRSGQGARWQYF. CDR3 nucleotides: TGCAGCGTGCGGTCCGGACAGGGGGCGCGGTGGCAGTACTTC.

CDR3 region: CASSARATGAAYEQYF. CDR3 sequence (DNA): TGTGCCAGCAGCGCGAGGGCGACAGGGGCGGCCTACGAGCAGTACTTC. The gene calls are TRBV9 and TRBJ2-7; TRBD1 agrees at 8 bases. Germline V gives CDR1 SGDLS, CDR2 YYNGEE. This CDR3 has 16 residues. Trimming cost V 3 bases and J 2 bases; bases outside gene matches: 10.